This T cell receptor (beta chain) was recovered during a study of cytomegalovirus exposure and HLA in healthy donors (dated by TCRdb to 2015 to 2018). In terms of the full investigation: An earlier analysis of some 620 of the donors reported 276 Gb of sequence data and some 110 million unique TCR beta sequences obtained from some 170 million T cells. High-throughput TCR immunosequencing, statistical association of individual TCRs with disease status, and machine learning were combined to predict cytomegalovirus infection status. The T cell repertoires of under 700 subjects were profiled by immunosequencing and related to cytomegalovirus serostatus. In the later analysis, no new phenotypic data were used to find candidate immune exposures; instead, reliance was placed on TCR beta sequences and their occurrence across donors. HLA typing covered class I and class II loci at four-digit resolution. Roughly 300 gigabases of sequencing data and 75 million to 85 million unique TCR sequences made up an early release that covered several hundred HLA-typed donors. Every repertoire in the discovery cohort had been generated on one and the same sequencing platform. Donor age, sex, ethnicity and CMV serostatus were compiled together with the repertoire data. Of the approximately 400 genotyped donors, 65% to 90% fell in the genetic ancestry cluster associated with self-reported Caucasian donors. In a later analysis, previously published TCR beta repertoires from 666 donors were re-analyzed and high-resolution HLA genotyping was added so that TCR occurrence patterns could be studied. Genome-wide SNP genotypes for about three fifths of the 666 donors were used in a later genetic analysis, which treated that subset as a discovery cohort. An earlier analysis of some 500 of the donors used high-throughput TCR beta sequencing to judge whether each TCR beta V gene segment behaved as functional or pseudogenic. About five DR-DQ haplotypes were handled as single units for association and clustering, since linkage in the cohort was strong. Typing coverage differed by locus: A, B, C, DRB1 and DQB1 were typed in about 629-630 donors, DQA1 in roughly 510, DPA1 in some 600, and DPB1 in approximately 450. The aim of the study was to test whether cataloging public T cell receptors could identify signatures of past pathogen exposure. Among a few hundred genotyped donors of the cohort, an average of 235,054 unique TCR beta nucleotide sequences were sequenced per donor, around a sixth of them non-productive. Along with the roughly 670-subject first cohort, a separate validation cohort of approximately 110 different subjects was used.

The cohort was made up of 650 to 700 healthy bone marrow donors. At the time of sampling, every cohort member was nominally healthy, though immune exposures that went unrecorded were likely present. The donor tested CMV seropositive, placing the donor among the 289 seropositive members of the cohort. A peripheral blood sample was collected from each donor, and TCR beta sequencing was performed on peripheral blood mononuclear cells. Genomic DNA extraction from the blood cell samples was performed with the Qiagen DNeasy Blood Extraction Kit. Libraries came from the immunoSEQ multiplex PCR assay. For the multiplex PCR, a mixture combining 60 forward primers for TCR Vbeta segments and 13 reverse primers for TCR Jbeta segments was used. Amplification of the CDR3 region of rearranged TCR beta genes was performed with a multiplex PCR assay on genomic DNA. On the Illumina HiSeq System, the amplified TCR beta libraries were sequenced as 87-base-pair reads. For the original study's pipeline: Across the 600 to 700 repertoires, a later analysis counted 80 million or so unique TCR beta chains, roughly 11 million of which were shared by at least two donors. To remove PCR and sequencing errors, raw reads were error-corrected and collapsed into unique sequences using a nearest-neighbor algorithm that merged closely related sequences. Alignment of CDR3 sequences to IMGT reference sequences was used to assign V, D and J gene segments. For a sequence to be retained, a match of at least six nucleotides was required to both a V gene segment and a J gene segment. A rearrangement counted as productive if the CDR3 had no stop codons and remained in frame with V and J, and every other rearrangement counted as non-productive. CDR3 was defined according to IMGT convention as the region running from the second conserved V-encoded cysteine to the conserved J-encoded phenylalanine. The earlier analysis of a few hundred of the donors excluded any sequence lacking an unambiguous match to a single V gene segment. In an earlier analysis of several hundred of the donors, V segments were called functional above 56.7% productive rearrangements and were called segregating when the between-donor standard deviation exceeded 5%. A statistical classification framework was developed to diagnose cytomegalovirus status using the catalog of TCR beta chain sequences. A later analysis assigned V and J genes by comparing TCR nucleotide sequences with IMGT/GENE-DB human TR gene sequences. A later analysis assigned CDR3 sequences and most-parsimonious VDJ recombination scenarios with the TCRdist pipeline. In a later analysis, each TCR beta chain was defined by its CDR3 amino acid sequence together with its V-gene family, and reads without a unique V-gene family were excluded. In a later analysis, 500 to 700 highly shared, low-generation-probability nucleotide sequences were removed to address suspected cross-contamination and a sequencing artifact. In a later analysis, a clonal expansion index for each public chain was calculated from normalized within-repertoire ranks of inferred template counts. Generation probabilities in a later analysis came from a VDJ recombination model fitted to out-of-frame rearrangements, and those results were checked against IGoR. Hypergeometric tests were used in a later analysis to score TCR-TCR, TCR-HLA and TCR-CMV co-occurrence, with a repertoire-size bias correction applied to the TCR pairs. False discovery rates were estimated in a later analysis by permuting HLA or CMV assignments 20 times. A later analysis grouped co-occurring TCRs with DBSCAN, adding TCRdist sequence similarity when clustering within HLA-allele-positive subsets. Repertoires with fewer than 30,000 or more than 120,000 public chains, plus five repertoires with anomalous nucleotide sharing, were excluded from co-occurrence clustering. TCRdb carries this immuneACCESS record with in-frame sequences only. Its versions omit some clonotypes, under half of them owing to an unresolved V gene in the studies checked, with the rest unexplained. D and trimming were read from the DNA, whereas the V and J calls and clone size are those reported in that table. The sample table holds 150,000 to 200,000 clones, of which about 83% were seen once. The top ten hold roughly 5.2% of the sample.

V lost 1 base and J lost 3 bases; the stretch between them is 10 bases long. CDR1 and CDR2 (SEHNR, FQNEAQ) derive from the germline V gene (reference sequence). The CDR3 numbers 15 residues from cysteine through phenylalanine. The DNA shown is the 45-base CDR3, in frame from base 1. General study outcomes and caveats: In an earlier analysis of more than 450 of the donors, most TCR beta V segments were observed in productive rearrangements about 87% or about 30% of the time, broadly matching IMGT annotations. Linkage disequilibrium might explain the correlated functional status among segregating V segments, but an unknown experimental factor could not be ruled out. A further reported finding was that TCR beta sequences accurately predicted the HLA-A and HLA-B alleles for most subjects in the first cohort. In a later analysis, HLA-associated TCR beta chains were found to be more clonally expanded and to have lower generation probabilities than equally common non-associated chains. In a later analysis, 16,951 TCR beta sequences were associated with specific HLA alleles at a false discovery rate of 0.05. The cohort was sequenced for TCR beta chains only, and without alpha or paired-chain data the features that could be detected were limited. A later genetic analysis associated a missense DCLRE1C variant with V-gene and J-gene trimming of TCR beta chains, and an independent cohort replicated the association. A group of highly shared sequence variants was considered likely to be a technical artifact of the sequencing pipeline. Several of the top co-occurrence clusters appeared to be linked to parvovirus B19, influenza, CMV and Epstein-Barr virus, according to a later analysis. Most TCR sequences were seen in very few donors, while some public TCRs were found in many individuals. According to the authors, the approach could potentially be generalized to other disease states and immunological phenotypes. Compared with the approximately 670-donor mean, donors in an Asian-associated ancestry cluster had fewer N-insertions in productive TCRs, according to a later genetic analysis. In vitro tests confirmed that a few of the cytomegalovirus-associated TCR beta chains recognize cytomegalovirus antigens. Most CMV-associated TCR beta chains appeared to be HLA-restricted in a later analysis, and the HLA associations seemed to be driven largely by CMV exposure. The earlier analysis of approximately 590 of the donors excluded about 16 rarely observed V segments, including chromosome 9 orphons, because counts were too low. The study listed 164 TCR beta chains as associated with cytomegalovirus. The only immune exposure information available for the cohort was CMV serostatus. Because HLA typing was missing for some donors at each locus, association tests included only the typed subset. According to a later analysis, TCR association rates differed among HLA loci, with DRB1 alleles showing the most associated TCRs and HLA-C alleles showing the fewest. When HLA alleles, especially DR and DQ, strongly co-occurred, TCR associations were difficult to assign to individual alleles. Because the 87-base-pair reads could not distinguish some IMGT-functional V segments, including TRBV6-2 and TRBV6-3, those segments were excluded. The classifier was reported to diagnose cytomegalovirus status with high specificity and sensitivity in both the original and validation cohorts. The presence/absence analyses assumed that sequencing depth was roughly uniform across donors, and that assumption may not be true.

About this clone: No cognate antigen has been identified for it. No clone much larger than this one lies a single base away; base qualities are absent.

This receptor was taken from a girl aged 5-17 years in good health and CMV-seropositive. The sample taken for sequencing was PBMCs. The V gene is TRBV7-9 and the J gene is TRBJ1-3; the D gene remains uncertain. The CDR3 protein sequence reads: CASSLVGVNGNTIYF. DNA sequence: TGTGCCAGCAGCTTAGTAGGAGTTAATGGAAACACCATATATTTT.